A single sample is the source of the 25 T cell receptor beta chains below, sequenced in a study of blood T cells in healthy people across ages. Then a second PCR, running roughly 7 to 11 cycles, was carried out with a sample-barcoded 5' primer and a J-beta primer mix. TCRdb independently ran MiXCR on the 5' RACE reads; one entry per CDR3 protein. The sample shows over a million distinct CDR3 sequences, around 40% of them seen only once. The sequenced material came from blood. The receptors come from a woman between 18 and 30 years old in good health.

Remarks on this clonotype: This may stem from a read error, because a much larger clone lies one nucleotide away. The CDR3 protein is CSARGLLASTYEQYF. CDR3 nucleotide sequence: TGCAGTGCTAGGGGGCTACTAGCGTCAACCTACGAGCAGTACTTC. This chain joins TRBV20-1 and TRBJ2-7; 7 bases match TRBD2. This CDR3 region has 15 residues. Germline CDR1 and CDR2: DFQATT and SNEGSKA (reference sequence). The junction had 10 bases not matched to a gene; V was cut back by 3 bases and J by 2 bases.

The gene calls are TRBV9 and TRBJ1-3; D perhaps matches TRBD1 (5 bases). Germline CDR1 and CDR2: SGDLS and YYNGEE. Between the trimmed V and J ends, which lost 2 bases and 0 bases, there was a span of 12 bases. This CDR3 is 16 amino acids long. The CDR3 reads CASSVGASSSGNTIYF. CDR3 nucleotides: TGTGCCAGCAGCGTTGGGGCATCCTCCTCTGGAAACACCATATATTTT.

The rearrangement uses TRBV7-9 and TRBJ1-1, with TRBD1 matching 9 bases. V was clipped by 4 bases and J by 6 bases; unmatched bases: 18. Germline V gene sequence: CDR1 SEHNR, CDR2 FQNEAQ (reference sequence). The CDR3 length is 18 residues. CDR3 bases: TGTGCCAGCAGCTGGCGCCGGGACAGGGAATGGCAGGTTCCTGAAGCTTTCTTT. It codes for CASSWRRDREWQVPEAFF.

The chain couples TRBV28 to TRBJ1-4, with D perhaps TRBD1 (6 bases). The CDR3 consists of 17 residues. V was shortened by 7 bases and J by 0 bases, with 18 bases between the two germline ends. Germline V gene lookup returns CDR1 MDHEN and CDR2 SYDVKM. The CDR3 here is CASTRTGLNPTNEKLFF. The CDR3 region has the DNA TGTGCCAGCACCAGAACAGGGCTCAACCCAACTAATGAAAAACTGTTTTTT.

V gene TRBV4-3 combines with J gene TRBJ1-1, with D possibly TRBD1 on 5 matching bases. CDR1 LGHNA and CDR2 YSLEER come from the germline V gene. V was trimmed by 6 bases and J by 1 base, leaving 15 bases between them. The CDR3 is 15 residues long. The CDR3 sequence: CASSRDRRTNTEAFF. The CDR3, as DNA: TGCGCCAGCAGTCGGGACCGAAGAACGAACACTGAAGCTTTCTTT.

V and J are TRBV29-1 and TRBJ2-7; TRBD1 aligns across 10 bases. CDR1 and CDR2 from the germline V gene are SQVTM and ANQGSEA. Trimming removed 3 bases from V and 2 bases from J; junction bases left unmatched: 4. The CDR3 extends over 14 amino acids. The CDR3 loop reads CSVEQGQGTYEQYF. As DNA, the CDR3 is TGCAGCGTTGAGCAGGGACAGGGGACCTACGAGCAGTACTTC.

The chain has TRBV6-2 or TRBV6-3 and TRBJ1-4; tentative D call: TRBD1 (6 bases). The germline gives CDR1 MNHEY, CDR2 SVGEGT. The V gene lost 6 bases and the J gene lost 8 bases, with 19 bases spanning the gap. The CDR3 is made up of 15 amino acids. The CDR3 DNA sequence: TGTGCCAGCAGCACTCCCGCAGGGGCGCGAGAAAAACTGTTTTTT. Its translation: CASSTPAGAREKLFF.

The chain joins TRBV10-3 to TRBJ2-4, with 11 bases lining up with TRBD2. The J call is doubtful: the DNA matches TRBJ2-7 better. There are 15 residues in the CDR3. CDR1 and CDR2 (germline): ENHRY, SYGVKD. CDR3 sequence (DNA): TGTGCCATCAGTGAGACTAGCGGGAGAAACTACGAGCAGTACTTC. Protein sequence: CAISETSGRNYEQYF.

This clonotype was detected only a few times. This chain connects TRBV15 to TRBJ1-1; D may be TRBD1 (6 bases). In germline, CDR1 is LNHNV, CDR2 YYDKDF (reference sequence). The CDR3 covers 15 residues. Trimming took off 9 bases at V and 0 bases at J, with 17 bases between the two ends. CDR3 in DNA: TGTGCCACTGGAGACAGGACGGGCCTGAACACTGAAGCTTTCTTT. Encoded protein: CATGDRTGLNTEAFF.

This clonotype has a single count. An end of the junction does not agree with germline; a read error may underlie this. The chain couples TRBV25-1 to TRBJ2-1; 9 bases are a match to TRBD2. Looked up from germline, CDR1 is MGHDK and CDR2 is SYGVNS. The CDR3 has 14 amino acids. The CDR3 region has the DNA TGCGCCAGCAGAGGACTAGCGCTGTACAATGAGCAGTTCTTC. Translating gives CASRGLALYNEQFF.

The J gene is TRBJ1-1, the V gene TRBV6-2 or TRBV6-3; tentatively, D is TRBD1 (6 bases). This CDR3 is 15 amino acids long. The germline CDR1 and CDR2 sequences are MNHEY and SVGEGT. The V and J ends lost 0 bases and 5 bases respectively, with 13 bases between them. The CDR3 sequence: CASSYSSRGETEAFF. DNA for the CDR3: TGTGCCAGCAGTTACTCGTCGAGGGGGGAGACTGAAGCTTTCTTT.

The chain uses TRBV5-1 and TRBJ1-2; 9 bases line up with TRBD1. The CDR3 runs to 14 residues. CDR1 and CDR2 (germline): SGHRS, YFSETQ. Unmatched junction bases numbered 3, after V lost 0 bases and J lost 6 bases. CDR3 residues: CASSLGTGVDGYTF. The DNA for the CDR3 is TGCGCCAGCAGCTTGGGGACAGGGGTGGATGGCTACACCTTC.

This clonotype was seen only a few times. V and J are TRBV12-3 or TRBV12-4 and TRBJ2-7; weak D call: TRBD2 (5 bases). The V and J ends lost 3 bases and 2 bases respectively, with 26 bases between them. The CDR3 runs 19 residues. The DNA of the CDR3 is TGTGCCAGCAGTTTGGGGAGACGAGGTTTAAAGATCGATCCCTACGAGCAGTACTTC. Amino acids: CASSLGRRGLKIDPYEQYF.

This clonotype has just a few counts. V and J are TRBV7-9 and TRBJ2-7; no firm D call. The CDR3 spans 14 residues. Per germline, CDR1 SEHNR and CDR2 FQNEAQ (reference sequence). V was clipped by 4 bases and J by 2 bases, with 12 bases between them. CDR3 sequence reads: CASSSLRKTYEQYF. As DNA, the CDR3 is TGTGCCAGCAGCTCCCTCAGGAAAACCTACGAGCAGTACTTC. The whole variable domain, filled in from reference TRBV7-9 and TRBJ2-7, reads DTGVSQNPRHKITKRGQNVTFRCDPISEHNRLYWYRQTLGQGPEFLTYFQNEAQLEKSRLLSDRFSAERPKGSFSTLEIQRTEQGDSAMYLCASSSLRKTYEQYFGPGTRLTVT.

This chain connects TRBV20-1 to TRBJ2-3; D unclear. The germline V and J ends were trimmed by 6 bases and 2 bases, with 15 bases remaining between them. The CDR3 is made up of 14 amino acids. Germline CDR1 is DFQATT and CDR2 is SNEGSKA (reference sequence). CDR3 region: CSARSPHNTDTQYF. Written as DNA, the CDR3 is TGCAGTGCCCGTTCGCCCCATAACACAGATACGCAGTATTTT.

This clonotype showed up just once. The chain joins TRBV4-3 to TRBJ2-5, with D possibly being TRBD2 (5 bases). The DNA end is a closer match to TRBJ2-7, so the J assignment may be wrong. The CDR3 has 14 amino acids. Germline V gene lookup returns CDR1 LGHNA and CDR2 YSLEER. The CDR3 is CASSQWAREAEQYF. The CDR3 nucleotides are TGCGCCAGCAGCCAATGGGCCCGGGAAGCCGAGCAGTACTTC.

A remark on this clonotype: This sequence may be a read error, since a much larger clone differs from it by one base. This chain joins TRBV9 and TRBJ2-5, with 9 positions matching TRBD2. Germline CDR1 reads SGDLS; CDR2 reads YYNGEE. J lost 11 bases, V lost 3 bases, and 8 bases had no gene match. The CDR3 sequence is 13 residues long. The CDR3 coding sequence is TGTGCCAGCAGCGGGGGACTAGCCGGTGAGCAGTACTTC. This codes for CASSGGLAGEQYF.

The CDR3 here is CASSVGQGHEKLFF. The CDR3 nucleotides read TGTGCCAGCAGCGTCGGACAGGGGCATGAAAAACTGTTTTTT. This chain links TRBV7-9 with TRBJ1-4; 9 positions match TRBD1. This CDR3 is built from 14 residues. Germline V gives CDR1 SEHNR, CDR2 FQNEAQ (reference sequence). Trimming cost V 5 bases and J 6 bases; bases outside gene matches: 4. Complete variable domain (other parts from reference TRBV7-9 and TRBJ1-4): DTGVSQNPRHKITKRGQNVTFRCDPISEHNRLYWYRQTLGQGPEFLTYFQNEAQLEKSRLLSDRFSAERPKGSFSTLEIQRTEQGDSAMYLCASSVGQGHEKLFFGSGTQLSVL.

The table lists this clonotype with a few counts. The rearrangement joins TRBV20-1 to TRBJ1-6; D uncertain. This CDR3 is built from 13 residues. V was pared by 3 bases and J by 6 bases, with 9 bases between. Germline loops: CDR1 DFQATT, CDR2 SNEGSKA (reference sequence). The DNA of the CDR3 is TGCAGTGCTAGCTCTGAAGTTAATTCACCCCTCCACTTT. Its translation is CSASSEVNSPLHF.

The chain employs TRBV12-3 or TRBV12-4 and TRBJ2-1; 9 bases fit TRBD2. V gave up 7 bases and J gave up 4 bases; unmatched junction bases: 2. This CDR3 spans 13 amino acids. The chain's CDR3 is CASTSGRYNEQFF. The CDR3 region has the DNA TGTGCCAGCACAAGCGGGAGGTACAATGAGCAGTTCTTC.

This clonotype was counted only a few times. J is TRBJ1-1 and V is TRBV21-1; TRBD1, the D gene given by the table, was not confirmed from the DNA. TRBV21-1 corresponds to a pseudogene. CDR3 size: 14 residues. The CDR3 region is CASSIQTAYTEAFF. In nucleotides, the CDR3 is TGTGCCAGCAGCATTCAGACAGCTTACACTGAAGCTTTCTTT.

The V call is TRBV29-1, the J call TRBJ2-3; 10 nucleotides align to TRBD2. The germline CDR1 and CDR2 sequences are SQVTM and ANQGSEA. Unmatched junction bases numbered 4, after V lost 6 bases and J lost 4 bases. The CDR3 runs to 13 residues. The CDR3 reads CSVGTSASDTQYF. The CDR3 bases are TGCAGCGTAGGGACTAGCGCTTCAGATACGCAGTATTTT.

This chain connects TRBV10-3 to TRBJ1-1; TRBD1 agrees at 8 bases. V lost 0 bases and J lost 3; bases outside the gene matches: 9. The CDR3 is 17 amino acids. Germline assignment: CDR1 ENHRY and CDR2 SYGVKD. The CDR3 reads CAISESNIRGQDTEAFF. As DNA, the CDR3 is TGTGCCATCAGTGAGTCGAATATCAGGGGGCAGGACACTGAAGCTTTCTTT.

This clonotype has more than one count but fewer than ten. The chain combines TRBV28 with TRBJ2-5, with no clear D. Near its end, the DNA agrees better with TRBJ2-7, so the J call may be wrong. Germline CDR1 reads MDHEN; CDR2 reads SYDVKM. The CDR3 is 11 amino acids. The CDR3, as DNA: TGTGCCAGCACCAAAGAATACGAGCAGTACTTC. Amino acids: CASTKEYEQYF.

The chain is built from TRBV6-1 and TRBJ1-5; 8 bases align to TRBD1. CDR1 and CDR2 from the germline V gene are MNHNS and SASEGT. This CDR3 is built from 14 residues. J was trimmed by 6 bases and V by 7 bases; bases with no gene match: 8. This CDR3 reads CASTGQGHVQPQHF. DNA of the CDR3: TGTGCCAGCACTGGACAGGGCCACGTTCAGCCCCAGCATTTT.